This T cell receptor beta chain was captured by sequencing in a study of cytomegalovirus exposure and HLA in healthy donors. As to this clone: Its antigen is not identified.

Profiling relied on immunoSEQ multiplex PCR, and the TCRdb table lists in-frame clones only, not all of them. The sample has some 100,000 clones; 85% to 90% are singletons. General study points: Subsequent analysis found a tendency for first-cohort TCR clusters to co-occur within the 95 to 150 validation repertoires. Diagnosis of cytomegalovirus status made by the classifier reportedly showed high specificity and sensitivity. The study flagged roughly 150 TCR beta chains as cytomegalovirus-associated.

Looked up from germline, CDR1 is LNHDA and CDR2 is SQIVND (reference sequence). The trim removed 4 bases at V and 4 bases at J, leaving 10 bases unmatched. This CDR3 has 17 amino acids. The sequencing sample was made of PBMCs. The chain links TRBV19 to TRBJ2-5, with 12 bases fitting TRBD1. This TCR derives from a woman aged 18-35 years in good health and CMV-seronegative. This chain's CDR3 is CASSTRSGTGGGETQYF. CDR3 nucleotides: TGTGCCAGTAGTACCCGTTCCGGGACAGGGGGCGGAGAGACCCAGTACTTC.